The rows below give T cell receptor beta chains drawn from one sample of a study of response to subunit inactivated influenza vaccine. TCRdb analysed the RT-PCR reads with MiXCR anew, one entry per CDR3 protein. The sample records some 800,000 distinct CDR3 sequences, about 20% being singletons. The sample was PBMCs from blood, taken about 5 days after vaccination. The receptors stem from a man in his forties or fifties who received an inactivated influenza vaccine. CDR3s include the opening cysteine and the closing phenylalanine or tryptophan. The D gene is left open where the match is weak. Clone size is not always given. Where it is, it says once, few, many or a class for expanded clones.

>TRBD1|TRBV20-1|TRBJ2-5|few
CSAIRTGAKETQYF
TGCAGTGCTATAAGGACAGGGGCGAAAGAGACCCAGTACTTC
>TRBD2|TRBV27|TRBJ2-3|many
CASTPNPGGEADTQYF
TGTGCCAGCACTCCCAACCCGGGAGGGGAGGCAGATACGCAGTATTTT
>-|TRBV6-2/TRBV6-3|TRBJ1-6|-
CASRPDRNSPLHF
TGTGCCAGCAGACCTGACCGGAATTCACCCCTCCACTTT
>-|TRBV30|TRBJ2-1|-
CAWSLAGNEQFF
TGTGCCTGGTCCCTCGCAGGGAATGAGCAGTTCTTC
>-|TRBV6-5|TRBJ2-7|-
CASSYPKGGSYEQYF
TGTGCCAGCAGTTACCCCAAAGGGGGCTCCTACGAGCAGTACTTC
>TRBD1|TRBV20-1|TRBJ2-7|-
CSASRQGSSYEQYF
TGCAGTGCTAGTAGACAGGGGAGCTCCTACGAGCAGTACTTC
>-|TRBV29-1|TRBJ1-2|-
CSVDSPGGYTF
TGCAGCGTTGACAGCCCGGGGGGCTACACCTTC
>-|TRBV20-1|TRBJ2-2|-
CSARELYRAGELFF
TGCAGTGCTAGAGAGCTGTACAGAGCCGGGGAGCTGTTTTTT
>-|TRBV7-2|TRBJ1-2|many
CASSDPGSDGYTF
TGTGCCAGCAGCGACCCAGGGTCCGACGGCTACACCTTC
>-|TRBV20-1|TRBJ2-1|-
CSARGLGQIYNEQFF
TGCAGTGCTAGGGGCTTAGGACAGATATACAATGAGCAGTTCTTC
>-|TRBV20-1|TRBJ1-2|few
CSARDLDEAILLYGYTF
TGCAGTGCTAGAGATTTAGATGAGGCCATTCTCCTCTATGGCTACACCTTC